Each of the 31 T cell receptor beta chains below was sequenced from the same sample in a study of shared clonotypes between healthy human individuals. Naive CD8 isolation took CD45RO-negative cells positively selected for CCR7 and excluded terminally differentiated effector memory CD45RA+ cells. Here immunoSEQ multiplex PCR was the method, and the copy in TCRdb shows in-frame clones only, minus some. The sample holds about 2 million clones, approximately 95% seen once. The sequenced sample was naive CD8+ T cells sorted from blood. These receptors came from a man younger than 35 in good health.

The chain is built from TRBV27 and TRBJ2-1, with 9 bases matching TRBD2. Germline V gives CDR1 MNHEY, CDR2 SMNVEV (reference sequence). The CDR3 runs 14 residues. The J segment lost 4 bases and the V segment lost 3 bases, leaving 1 base of the junction unmatched. CDR3 sequence reads: CASSFTSGYNEQFF. In DNA, the CDR3 is TGTGCCAGCAGTTTTACTAGCGGGTACAATGAGCAGTTCTTC.

This chain joins TRBV27 and TRBJ2-1; D not certain. Germline V gene lookup returns CDR1 MNHEY and CDR2 SMNVEV (reference sequence). The V gene lost 2 bases and the J gene lost 8 bases, with 7 bases spanning the gap. This CDR3 has 12 amino acids. The CDR3 DNA sequence: TGTGCCAGCAGTTTAACACCGGATGAGCAGTTCTTC. Its translation is CASSLTPDEQFF.

This clone has just one count. The chain employs TRBV7-3 and TRBJ1-2; TRBD1 might be the D (6 bases). The CDR3 runs 13 residues. Germline V CDR1 and CDR2: SGHTA, FQGTGA. Trimming removed 5 bases at V and 6 bases at J, with 13 bases between. This chain's CDR3 is CASSPGQTHGYTF. CDR3 in DNA: TGTGCCAGCAGCCCCGGACAGACGCATGGCTACACCTTC.

The chain combines TRBV5-1 with TRBJ2-7; D is unresolved. CDR3 length: 14 amino acids. Germline V gene data show CDR1 as SGHRS and CDR2 as YFSETQ. V was cut by 0 bases and J by 4 bases, with 11 bases left in between. The CDR3 DNA follows: TGCGCCAGCAGCTTGGAAGCCACCTCTTACGAGCAGTACTTC. It translates to CASSLEATSYEQYF.

The rearrangement joins TRBV7-9 to TRBJ2-1, with no clear D. CDR3 size: 15 residues. V dropped 0 bases and J dropped 2 bases, with 8 bases sitting between them. CDR1 is SEHNR and CDR2 is FQNEAQ in the germline V gene (reference sequence). CDR3 sequence: CASSLAKVPYNEQFF. CDR3 coding DNA: TGTGCCAGCAGCTTAGCGAAGGTCCCCTACAATGAGCAGTTCTTC.

The chain has TRBV6-5 and TRBJ2-2, with D unclear. V was trimmed by 6 bases and J by 0 bases, leaving 11 bases between them. This CDR3 region has 15 residues. Looked up from germline, CDR1 is MNHEY and CDR2 is SVGAGI. The CDR3 DNA is TGTGCCAGCAGCCGACACCTCGCGAACACCGGGGAGCTGTTTTTT. Translation gives CASSRHLANTGELFF.

This clone was seen only once. V gene TRBV5-4 combines with J gene TRBJ2-5; TRBD2 matches 10 bases. The V gene's germline CDR1 is SGHNT and CDR2 YYREEE (reference sequence). The junction had 0 bases not matched to a gene; V was cut back by 4 bases and J by 3 bases. CDR3 length: 13 amino acids. The CDR3 spells CASSGLAEETQYF. Written as DNA, the CDR3 is TGTGCCAGCAGCGGACTAGCGGAAGAGACCCAGTACTTC.

The chain carries TRBV28 and TRBJ2-5; 8 bases line up with TRBD1. The CDR3 contains 14 residues. Germline CDR1 MDHEN, CDR2 SYDVKM. Losses at the gene ends were 5 bases for V and 5 bases for J; bases not matched to a gene: 7. CDR3 sequence reads: CASSGTGEGETQYF. The CDR3 nucleotides are TGTGCCAGCAGTGGGACAGGAGAAGGGGAGACCCAGTACTTC.

This clone occurred once. J is TRBJ1-1 and V is TRBV11-2; possible D gene TRBD1, 5 bases. Trimming took 5 bases from V and 0 from J, leaving 13 bases between them. Germline V gene sequence: CDR1 SGHAT, CDR2 FQNNGV. The CDR3 totals 15 residues. This CDR3 reads CASSPPGQMNTEAFF. The CDR3 DNA reads TGTGCCAGCAGCCCCCCGGGGCAGATGAACACTGAAGCTTTCTTT. The full variable domain, in which reference TRBV11-2 and TRBJ1-1 provide the parts outside the CDR3, is EAGVAQSPRYKIIEKRQSVAFWCNPISGHATLYWYQQILGQGPKLLIQFQNNGVVDDSQLPKDRFSAERLKGVDSTLKIQPAKLEDSAVYLCASSPPGQMNTEAFFGQGTRLTVV.

The chain combines TRBV5-1 with TRBJ1-1; unclear D gene. The V gene's germline CDR1 is SGHRS and CDR2 YFSETQ. This CDR3 has 11 amino acids. V shed 4 bases and J shed 8 bases, with 9 bases lying between them. The CDR3 DNA reads as TGCGCCAGCAGCACTGGCCTCGAAGCTTTCTTT. This translates into CASSTGLEAFF.

The V and J genes are TRBV19 and TRBJ1-1, with 10 bases lining up with TRBD1. The germline gives CDR1 LNHDA, CDR2 SQIVND (reference sequence). Trimming at V came to 6 bases and at J to 2 bases, leaving 15 bases not matched to a gene. CDR3 length: 18 amino acids. The CDR3 sequence: CASSIPFRDRGPNTEAFF. DNA for the CDR3: TGTGCCAGTAGCATCCCATTCCGGGACAGGGGCCCAAACACTGAAGCTTTCTTT.

The V call is TRBV6-6, the J call TRBJ2-5; tentatively, D is TRBD1 (6 bases). In germline, CDR1 is MNHNY, CDR2 SVGAGI (reference sequence). Trimming left V 6 bases short and J 0 bases short, with 14 bases between. This CDR3 is built from 15 residues. DNA of the CDR3: TGTGCCAGCAGAGAGGGACATACCTACCAAGAGACCCAGTACTTC. Protein product: CASREGHTYQETQYF.

J is TRBJ1-6 and V is TRBV6-1; D is undetermined. Trimming pared 1 base from V and 4 bases from J, leaving 14 bases between. Germline CDR1 is MNHNS and CDR2 is SASEGT. CDR3 size: 17 residues. The CDR3 spells CASSEGLGIKYNSPLHF. In DNA, the CDR3 is TGTGCCAGCAGTGAAGGGCTGGGGATAAAATATAATTCACCCCTCCACTTT.

This rearrangement joins TRBV13 to TRBJ2-3; D is unclear. The CDR3 is made up of 17 amino acids. Trimming removed 5 bases at V and 2 bases at J, with 20 bases between. The germline CDR1 and CDR2 sequences are PRHDT and FYEKMQ (reference sequence). Here the CDR3 DNA reads TGTGCCAGCAGCCCAGCCTCTGGCTCTGCTCTCACAGATACGCAGTATTTT. Its translation: CASSPASGSALTDTQYF.

V and J are TRBV4-1 and TRBJ2-7; D is undetermined. Germline CDR1 MGHRA, CDR2 YSYEKL. The V gene lost 1 base and the J gene lost 4 bases, with 8 bases spanning the gap. This CDR3 is 13 amino acids long. CDR3 in amino acids: CASSQAFGYEQYF. CDR3 sequence (DNA): TGCGCCAGCAGCCAAGCTTTCGGATACGAGCAGTACTTC.

V usage is TRBV6-1 and J usage is TRBJ1-1; D remains unclear. CDR3 length equals 14 residues. V dropped 2 bases and J dropped 6 bases, with 13 bases sitting between them. From germline, CDR1 is MNHNS and CDR2 SASEGT. The CDR3 protein is CASSEYPGGAEAFF. The CDR3 bases are TGTGCCAGCAGTGAATACCCAGGTGGGGCTGAAGCTTTCTTT.

The chain carries TRBV5-1 and TRBJ2-7; D is possibly TRBD1 or TRBD2 (5 bases each). The CDR3 totals 14 residues. V lost 0 bases, J lost 6 bases, and 13 bases lay in between. Germline lookup yields CDR1 SGHRS and CDR2 YFSETQ. CDR3 region: CASSLGWDPLEQYF. DNA of the CDR3: TGCGCCAGCAGCTTGGGGTGGGACCCCCTCGAGCAGTACTTC.

The chain links TRBV5-5 to TRBJ2-5, with a tentative D call TRBD1 (5 bases). CDR1 SGHKS and CDR2 YYEKEE come from the germline V gene (reference sequence). The CDR3 consists of 15 residues. V gave up 1 base and J gave up 0 bases, with 10 bases separating them. The CDR3 spells CASSLSSGYQETQYF. CDR3 coding DNA: TGTGCCAGCAGCTTGAGTTCAGGGTACCAAGAGACCCAGTACTTC.

Only one count was recorded for this clone. The chain links TRBV6-6 to TRBJ1-4; a possible D gene is TRBD1 (5 bases). V was clipped by 7 bases and J by 12 bases, with 18 bases between them. The CDR3 length is 13 residues. Germline V gene lookup returns CDR1 MNHNY and CDR2 SVGAGI (reference sequence). The CDR3 DNA sequence: TGTGCCAGCACCGAAGTTACGTGGGGGGAACTGTTTTTT. Translated, it gives CASTEVTWGELFF.

This clone was seen just once. The chain joins TRBV6-6 to TRBJ2-1; perhaps D is TRBD1 or TRBD2 (5 bases each). This CDR3 region has 13 residues. CDR1 MNHNY and CDR2 SVGAGI come from the germline V gene (reference sequence). V lost 6 bases and J 9 bases, leaving 15 bases between the germline ends. The CDR3 is CASRGVTELEQFF. In DNA form, the CDR3 reads TGTGCCAGCAGGGGGGTCACCGAACTTGAGCAGTTCTTC.

The V and J genes are TRBV29-1 and TRBJ2-2; D is perhaps TRBD2 (5 bases). CDR1 is SQVTM and CDR2 is ANQGSEA in the germline V gene. The CDR3 totals 16 residues. V gave up 0 bases and J gave up 6 bases, with 17 bases separating them. This CDR3 is CSVEEGSGLAAGELFF. The CDR3 nucleotides read TGCAGCGTTGAAGAGGGTTCGGGATTGGCCGCCGGGGAGCTGTTTTTT.

With regard to this clone: The same CDR3 is also encoded by other DNA sequences in this sample. The V gene is TRBV27, the J gene TRBJ2-1; either TRBD1 or TRBD2 may fit D (6 bases each). The CDR3 spans 14 residues. Germline CDR1 reads MNHEY; CDR2 reads SMNVEV (reference sequence). The V gene lost 4 bases and the J gene lost 2 bases, with 9 bases spanning the gap. In DNA form, the CDR3 reads TGTGCCAGCAGTTCCGGGGGCGCCTACAATGAGCAGTTCTTC. Protein sequence: CASSSGGAYNEQFF.

This clone came up once. The chain couples TRBV28 to TRBJ2-1; 9 bases are shared with TRBD2. The CDR3 has 15 amino acids. V dropped 6 bases and J dropped 10; count of bases not matched to a gene: 13. Per germline, CDR1 MDHEN and CDR2 SYDVKM. CDR3 nucleotides: TGTGCCAGCAGGCCTCTCGCGGGGGGGCAATGGGAGCAGTTCTTC. Protein: CASRPLAGGQWEQFF.

The chain carries TRBV29-1 and TRBJ2-1; D remains ambiguous. There are 13 residues in the CDR3. The ends were cut back, 5 bases at V and 0 bases at J, with 8 bases in the middle. Germline lookup yields CDR1 SQVTM and CDR2 ANQGSEA. The CDR3 DNA sequence: TGCAGCGTTCCAGCTGACTCCTACAATGAGCAGTTCTTC. Translated, it gives CSVPADSYNEQFF.

The rearrangement joins TRBV29-1 to TRBJ2-1; no clear D. The V end lost 4 bases, the J end lost 4 bases, and 11 bases lay between the germline ends. The CDR3 runs 13 residues. In germline, CDR1 is SQVTM, CDR2 ANQGSEA. CDR3 nucleotides: TGCAGCGTTGTGACGATAGATTACAATGAGCAGTTCTTC. This translates into CSVVTIDYNEQFF.

This chain uses TRBV4-3 with TRBJ1-6; D possibly corresponds to TRBD1 (6 bases). The V end lost 0 bases, the J end lost 7 bases, and 19 bases lay between the germline ends. Germline V CDR1 and CDR2: LGHNA, YSLEER. The length of the CDR3 is 18 residues. The CDR3 region has the DNA TGCGCCAGCAGCCAAGAAAGCTCGGCGGGGGCGGGCAATTCACCCCTCCACTTT. Residues: CASSQESSAGAGNSPLHF.

The rearrangement joins TRBV5-3 to TRBJ2-2, with TRBD2 as a possible D gene (6 bases). TRBV5-3 qualifies as an ORF whose function is uncertain. The CDR3 has 15 residues. V lost 0 bases, J lost 4 bases, and 10 bases lay in between. CDR3 sequence reads: CARSLASGATGELFF. CDR3 sequence (DNA): TGTGCCAGAAGCTTGGCTTCGGGAGCCACCGGGGAGCTGTTTTTT.

The chain uses TRBV5-6 and TRBJ2-7; D is possibly TRBD1 (5 bases). Germline CDR1 and CDR2: SGHDT and YYEEEE. Trimming removed 3 bases from V and 2 bases from J, with 15 bases in between. CDR3 size: 15 residues. The CDR3, as DNA: TGTGCCAGCAGCTGGAATCCGGACACACCCTACGAGCAGTACTTC. It translates to CASSWNPDTPYEQYF.

This chain links TRBV2 with TRBJ2-1, with 7 nucleotides matching TRBD2. This CDR3 has 13 residues. In germline, CDR1 is SNHLY, CDR2 FYNNEI. V trimming: 7 bases; J trimming: 4 bases; junction bases outside the gene matches: 4. The CDR3 spells CASILAVYNEQFF. CDR3 coding DNA: TGTGCCAGCATTCTAGCGGTTTACAATGAGCAGTTCTTC.

The chain employs TRBV14 and TRBJ2-7; TRBD2 aligns across 8 bases. V lost 3 bases and J lost 4; bases outside the gene matches: 2. This CDR3 comprises 13 residues. Germline V lookup: CDR1 SGHDN, CDR2 FVKESK. CDR3 coding DNA: TGTGCCAGCAGCCATTCGGGGGGGTACGAGCAGTACTTC. It translates to CASSHSGGYEQYF.

V and J are TRBV5-4 and TRBJ1-1; 7 nucleotides agree with TRBD1. Germline trimming cut 5 bases from V and 5 bases from J; bases unmatched to any gene: 9. CDR1 and CDR2 from the germline V gene are SGHNT and YYREEE (reference sequence). CDR3 size: 14 residues. CDR3 bases: TGTGCCAGCAGAGAGTCGACAGGGAGTACTGAAGCTTTCTTT. Its protein is CASRESTGSTEAFF.